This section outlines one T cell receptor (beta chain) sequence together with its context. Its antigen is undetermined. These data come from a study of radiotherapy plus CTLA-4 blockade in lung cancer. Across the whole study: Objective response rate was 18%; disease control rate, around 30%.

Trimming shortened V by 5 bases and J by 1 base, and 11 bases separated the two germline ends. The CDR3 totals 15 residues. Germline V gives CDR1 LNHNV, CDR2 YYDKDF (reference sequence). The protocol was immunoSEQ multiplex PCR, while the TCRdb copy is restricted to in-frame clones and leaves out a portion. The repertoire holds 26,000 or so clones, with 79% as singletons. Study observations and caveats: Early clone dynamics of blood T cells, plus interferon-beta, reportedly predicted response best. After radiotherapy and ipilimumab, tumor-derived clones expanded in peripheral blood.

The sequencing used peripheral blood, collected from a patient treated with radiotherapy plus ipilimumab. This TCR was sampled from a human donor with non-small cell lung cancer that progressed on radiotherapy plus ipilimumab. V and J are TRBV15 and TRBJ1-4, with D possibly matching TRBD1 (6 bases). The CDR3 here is CATSAGVGTNEKLFF. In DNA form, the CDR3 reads TGTGCCACCAGCGCAGGGGTTGGAACTAATGAAAAACTGTTTTTT.